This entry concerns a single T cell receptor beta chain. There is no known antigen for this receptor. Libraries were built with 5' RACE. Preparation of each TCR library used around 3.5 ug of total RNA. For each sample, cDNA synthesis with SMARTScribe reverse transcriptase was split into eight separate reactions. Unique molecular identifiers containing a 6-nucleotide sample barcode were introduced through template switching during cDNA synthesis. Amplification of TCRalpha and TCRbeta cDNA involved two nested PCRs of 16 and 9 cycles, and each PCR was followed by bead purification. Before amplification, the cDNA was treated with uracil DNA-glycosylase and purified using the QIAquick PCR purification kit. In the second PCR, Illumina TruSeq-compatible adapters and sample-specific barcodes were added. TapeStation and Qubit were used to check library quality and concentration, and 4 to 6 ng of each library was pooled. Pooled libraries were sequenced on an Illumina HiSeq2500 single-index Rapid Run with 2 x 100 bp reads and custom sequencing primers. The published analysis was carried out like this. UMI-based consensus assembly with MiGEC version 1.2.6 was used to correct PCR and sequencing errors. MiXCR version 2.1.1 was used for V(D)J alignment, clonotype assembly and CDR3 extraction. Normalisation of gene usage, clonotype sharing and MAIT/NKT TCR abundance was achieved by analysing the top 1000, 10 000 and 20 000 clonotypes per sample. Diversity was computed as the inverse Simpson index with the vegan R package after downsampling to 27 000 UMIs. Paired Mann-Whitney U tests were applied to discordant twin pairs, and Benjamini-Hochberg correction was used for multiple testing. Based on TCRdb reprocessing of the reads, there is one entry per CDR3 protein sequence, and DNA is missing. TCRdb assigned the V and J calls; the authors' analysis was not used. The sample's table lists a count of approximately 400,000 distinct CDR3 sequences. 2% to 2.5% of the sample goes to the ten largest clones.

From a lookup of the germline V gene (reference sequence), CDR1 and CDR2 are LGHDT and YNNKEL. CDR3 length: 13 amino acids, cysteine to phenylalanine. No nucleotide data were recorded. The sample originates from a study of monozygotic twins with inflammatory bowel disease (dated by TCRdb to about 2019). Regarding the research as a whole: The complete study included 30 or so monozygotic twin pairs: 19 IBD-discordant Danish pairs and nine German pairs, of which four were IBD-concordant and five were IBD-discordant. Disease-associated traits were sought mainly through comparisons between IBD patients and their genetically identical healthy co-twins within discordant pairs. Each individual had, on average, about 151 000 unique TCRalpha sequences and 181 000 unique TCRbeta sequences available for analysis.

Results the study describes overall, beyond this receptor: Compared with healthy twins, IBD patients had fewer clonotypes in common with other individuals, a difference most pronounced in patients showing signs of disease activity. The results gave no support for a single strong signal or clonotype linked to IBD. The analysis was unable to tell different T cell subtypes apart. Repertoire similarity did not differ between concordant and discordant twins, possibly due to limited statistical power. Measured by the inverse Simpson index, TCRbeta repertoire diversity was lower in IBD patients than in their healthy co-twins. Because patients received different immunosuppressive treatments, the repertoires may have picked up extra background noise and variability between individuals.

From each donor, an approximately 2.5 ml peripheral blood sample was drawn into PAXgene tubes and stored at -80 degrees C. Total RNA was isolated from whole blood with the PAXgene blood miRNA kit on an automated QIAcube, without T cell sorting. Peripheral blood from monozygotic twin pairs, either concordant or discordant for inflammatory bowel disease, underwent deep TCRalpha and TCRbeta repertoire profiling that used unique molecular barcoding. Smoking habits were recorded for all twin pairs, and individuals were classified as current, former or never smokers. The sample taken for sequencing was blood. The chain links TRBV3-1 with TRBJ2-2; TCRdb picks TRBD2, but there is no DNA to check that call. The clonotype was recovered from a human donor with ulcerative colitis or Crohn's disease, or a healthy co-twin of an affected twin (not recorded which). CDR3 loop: CASSLQRAGELFF.